These 6 T cell receptor beta chains originate from one sample sequenced in a study of blood T cell repertoires in COVID-19. Repertoires were generated with immunoSEQ multiplex PCR, while TCRdb's copy carries only in-frame clones and drops some. This table has 100,000 to 150,000 clones, roughly 92% appearing once. The sequencing sample was made of peripheral blood. The receptors originated from a man in his fifties with COVID-19, enrolled during active disease.

The chain recombines TRBV6-5 with TRBJ1-2; 9 bases agree with TRBD1. With 8 bases clipped from V and 7 bases from J, the junction kept 5 bases outside the gene matches. The CDR3 runs to 12 residues. The germline V gene has CDR1 MNHEY and CDR2 SVGAGI. CDR3 DNA sequence: TGTGCCAGCCAACGACAGGGGGTTGGCTACACCTTC. Its protein product is CASQRQGVGYTF.

This clone was counted a few times. This chain connects TRBV6-5 to TRBJ1-2; D may be TRBD1 (5 bases). Germline V gene data show CDR1 as MNHEY and CDR2 as SVGAGI. V was pared by 2 bases and J by 5 bases, with 12 bases between. There are 14 residues in the CDR3. The CDR3 DNA sequence: TGTGCCAGCAGTTACAATCGGGGGAGATATGGCTACACCTTC. As protein: CASSYNRGRYGYTF.

This chain connects TRBV5-6 to TRBJ2-2; 8 bases are a match to TRBD2. CDR1 is SGHDT, CDR2 YYEEEE, per germline. The junction had 10 bases not matched to a gene; V was cut back by 2 bases and J by 7 bases. The CDR3 spans 16 residues. The DNA for the CDR3 is TGTGCCAGCAGCTTTAGCGGGACGGTCCTTCGCGGGGAGCTGTTTTTT. Protein product: CASSFSGTVLRGELFF.

This clone appeared once. The chain recombines TRBV7-2 with TRBJ2-7; 11 bases line up with TRBD2. The CDR3 contains 14 residues. The V gene end was trimmed by 5 bases and the J gene end by 9 bases; junction bases not matched to a gene: 9. Germline CDR1 reads SGHTA; CDR2 reads FQGNSA. The CDR3 DNA sequence: TGTGCCAGCAGCGGGACTAGCGGATGGGGTGGGCAGTACTTC. Its translation: CASSGTSGWGGQYF.

The chain combines TRBV5-5 with TRBJ1-1; no clear D gene. CDR3 length equals 14 residues. Germline CDR1 SGHKS, CDR2 YYEKEE (reference sequence). Trimming took 2 bases from V and 1 from J, leaving 9 bases between them. CDR3 loop: CASSFPGSNTEAFF. As DNA, the CDR3 is TGTGCCAGCAGCTTCCCCGGGTCGAACACTGAAGCTTTCTTT.

CDR3 sequence reads: CSVGQGAKGANVLTF. CDR3 DNA sequence: TGCAGCGTTGGACAGGGGGCTAAAGGGGCCAACGTCCTGACTTTC. V usage is TRBV29-1 and J usage is TRBJ2-6, with 10 positions matching TRBD1. CDR1 and CDR2 from the germline V gene are SQVTM and ANQGSEA. With V trimmed by 4 bases and J by 4 bases, 4 bases remained unmatched. The CDR3 covers 15 residues.